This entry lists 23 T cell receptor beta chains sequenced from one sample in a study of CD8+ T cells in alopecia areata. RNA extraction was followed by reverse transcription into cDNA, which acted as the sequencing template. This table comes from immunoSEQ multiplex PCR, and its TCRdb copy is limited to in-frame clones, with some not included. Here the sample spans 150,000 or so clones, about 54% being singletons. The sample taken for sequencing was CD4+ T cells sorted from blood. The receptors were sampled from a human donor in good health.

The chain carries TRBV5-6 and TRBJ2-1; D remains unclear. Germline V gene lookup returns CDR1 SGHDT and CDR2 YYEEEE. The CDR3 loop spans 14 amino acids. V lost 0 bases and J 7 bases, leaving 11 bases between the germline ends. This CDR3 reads CASSLEGRWNEQFF. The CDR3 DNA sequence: TGTGCCAGCAGCTTGGAGGGTCGATGGAATGAGCAGTTCTTC.

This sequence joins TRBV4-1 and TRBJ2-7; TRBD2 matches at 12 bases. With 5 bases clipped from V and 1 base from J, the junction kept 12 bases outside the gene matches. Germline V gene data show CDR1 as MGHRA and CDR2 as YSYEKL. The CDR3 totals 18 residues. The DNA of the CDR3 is TGCGCCAGCAGCTACTCCCCGGGCCTAGCGGGAGGGTCCTACGAGCAGTACTTC. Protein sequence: CASSYSPGLAGGSYEQYF.

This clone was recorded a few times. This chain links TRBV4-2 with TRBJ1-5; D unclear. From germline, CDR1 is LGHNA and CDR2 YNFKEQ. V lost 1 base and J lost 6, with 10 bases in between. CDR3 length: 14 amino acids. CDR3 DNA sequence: TGTGCCAGCAGCCAAGTGAGGGTAGGTCAGCCCCAGCATTTT. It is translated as CASSQVRVGQPQHF.

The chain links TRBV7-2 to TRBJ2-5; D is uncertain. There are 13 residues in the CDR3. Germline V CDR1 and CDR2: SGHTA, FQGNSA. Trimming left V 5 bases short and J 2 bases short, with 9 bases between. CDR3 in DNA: TGTGCCAGCAGCCGCCTGCTGCAAGAGACCCAGTACTTC. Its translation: CASSRLLQETQYF.

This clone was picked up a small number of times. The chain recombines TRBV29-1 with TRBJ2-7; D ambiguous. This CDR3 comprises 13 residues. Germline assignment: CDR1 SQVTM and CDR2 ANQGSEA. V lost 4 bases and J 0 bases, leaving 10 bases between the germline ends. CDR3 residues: CSVVAGLSYEQYF. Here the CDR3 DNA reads TGCAGCGTTGTGGCAGGCCTCTCCTACGAGCAGTACTTC.

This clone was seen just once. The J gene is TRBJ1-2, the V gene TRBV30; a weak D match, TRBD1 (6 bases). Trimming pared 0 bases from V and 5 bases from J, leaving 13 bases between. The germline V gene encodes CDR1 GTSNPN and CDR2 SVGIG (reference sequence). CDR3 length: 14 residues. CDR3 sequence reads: CAWSVDRTSYGYTF. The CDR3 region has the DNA TGTGCCTGGAGTGTCGACAGGACGTCTTATGGCTACACCTTC. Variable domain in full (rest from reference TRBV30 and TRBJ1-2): SQTIHQWPATLVQPVGSPLSLECTVEGTSNPNLYWYRQAAGRGLQLLFYSVGIGQISSEVPQNLSASRPQDRQFILSSKKLLLSDSGFYLCAWSVDRTSYGYTFGSGTRLTVV.

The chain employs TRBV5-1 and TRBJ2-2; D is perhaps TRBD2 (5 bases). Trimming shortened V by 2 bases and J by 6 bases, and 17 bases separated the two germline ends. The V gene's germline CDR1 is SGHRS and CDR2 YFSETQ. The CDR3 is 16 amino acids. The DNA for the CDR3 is TGCGCCAGCAGCTTACCTCGGCAGGCAGCGGCCGGGGAGCTGTTTTTT. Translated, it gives CASSLPRQAAAGELFF.

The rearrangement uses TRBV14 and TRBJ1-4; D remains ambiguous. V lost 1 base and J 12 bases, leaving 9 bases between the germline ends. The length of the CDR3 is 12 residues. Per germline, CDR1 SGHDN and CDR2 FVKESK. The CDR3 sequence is CASSQGARQLFF. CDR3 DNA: TGTGCCAGCAGCCAAGGGGCGAGACAACTGTTTTTT.

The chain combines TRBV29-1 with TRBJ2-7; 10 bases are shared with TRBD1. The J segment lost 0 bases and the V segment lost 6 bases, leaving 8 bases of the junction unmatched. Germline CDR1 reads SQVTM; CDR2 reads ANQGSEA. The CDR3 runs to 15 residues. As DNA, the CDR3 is TGCAGCGTGAGGGCGGGACAGGGGATCTCCTACGAGCAGTACTTC. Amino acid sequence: CSVRAGQGISYEQYF.

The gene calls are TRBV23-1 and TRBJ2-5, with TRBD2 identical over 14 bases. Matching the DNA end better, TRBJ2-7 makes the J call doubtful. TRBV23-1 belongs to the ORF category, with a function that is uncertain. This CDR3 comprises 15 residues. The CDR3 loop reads CASSEGLAGDYEQYF. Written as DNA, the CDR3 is TGCGCCAGCAGTGAGGGACTAGCGGGAGATTACGAGCAGTACTTC.

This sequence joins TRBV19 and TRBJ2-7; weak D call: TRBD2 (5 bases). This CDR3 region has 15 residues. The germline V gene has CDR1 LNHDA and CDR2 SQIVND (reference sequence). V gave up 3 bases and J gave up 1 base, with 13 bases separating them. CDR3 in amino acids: CASSIKPGGSYEQYF. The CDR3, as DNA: TGTGCCAGTAGTATTAAGCCAGGAGGATCCTACGAGCAGTACTTC.

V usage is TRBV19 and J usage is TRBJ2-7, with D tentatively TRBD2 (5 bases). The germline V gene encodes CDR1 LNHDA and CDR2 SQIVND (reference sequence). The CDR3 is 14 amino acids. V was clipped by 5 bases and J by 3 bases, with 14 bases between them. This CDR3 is CASSDQGGNYEQYF. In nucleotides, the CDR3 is TGTGCCAGTAGTGACCAAGGAGGAAACTACGAGCAGTACTTC.

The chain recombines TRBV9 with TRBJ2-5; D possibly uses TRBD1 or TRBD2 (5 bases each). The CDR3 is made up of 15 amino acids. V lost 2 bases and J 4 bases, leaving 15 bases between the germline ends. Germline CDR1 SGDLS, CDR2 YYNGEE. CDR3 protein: CASSVDPQGRETQYF. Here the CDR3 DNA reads TGTGCCAGCAGCGTCGACCCCCAGGGACGAGAGACCCAGTACTTC.

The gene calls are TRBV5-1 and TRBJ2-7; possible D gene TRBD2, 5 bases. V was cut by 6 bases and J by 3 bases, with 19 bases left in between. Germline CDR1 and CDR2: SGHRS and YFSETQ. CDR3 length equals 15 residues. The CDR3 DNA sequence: TGCGCCAGCAAGCCGGCCGGCGGGTCAAGCTACGAGCAGTACTTC. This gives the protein CASKPAGGSSYEQYF.

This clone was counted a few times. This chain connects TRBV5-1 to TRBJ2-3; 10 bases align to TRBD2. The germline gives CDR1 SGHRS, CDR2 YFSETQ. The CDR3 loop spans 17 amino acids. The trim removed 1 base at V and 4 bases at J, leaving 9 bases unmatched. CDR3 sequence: CASSLFSSSGSSDTQYF. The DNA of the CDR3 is TGCGCCAGCAGCTTGTTTTCGTCTAGCGGGAGTTCAGATACGCAGTATTTT. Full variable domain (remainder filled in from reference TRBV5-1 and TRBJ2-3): KAGVTQTPRYLIKTRGQQVTLSCSPISGHRSVSWYQQTPGQGLQFLFEYFSETQRNKGNFPGRFSGRQFSNSRSEMNVSTLELGDSALYLCASSLFSSSGSSDTQYFGPGTRLTVL.

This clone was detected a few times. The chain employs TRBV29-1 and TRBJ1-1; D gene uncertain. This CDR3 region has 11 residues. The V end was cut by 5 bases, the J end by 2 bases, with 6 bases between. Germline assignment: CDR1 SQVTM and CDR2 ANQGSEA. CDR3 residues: CSVFVNTEAFF. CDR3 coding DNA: TGCAGCGTTTTCGTAAACACTGAAGCTTTCTTT.

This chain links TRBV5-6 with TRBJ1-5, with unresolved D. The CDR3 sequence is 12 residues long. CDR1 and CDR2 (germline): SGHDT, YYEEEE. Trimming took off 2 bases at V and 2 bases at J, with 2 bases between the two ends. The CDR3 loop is CASSFGNQPQHF. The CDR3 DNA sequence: TGTGCCAGCAGCTTTGGCAATCAGCCCCAGCATTTT.

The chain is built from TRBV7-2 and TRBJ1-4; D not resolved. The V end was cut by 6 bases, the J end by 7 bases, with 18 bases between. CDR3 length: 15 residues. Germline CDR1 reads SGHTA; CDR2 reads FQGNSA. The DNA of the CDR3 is TGTGCCAGCAGACGAGTTCAGGCGGCGGTTGAAAAACTGTTTTTT. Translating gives CASRRVQAAVEKLFF. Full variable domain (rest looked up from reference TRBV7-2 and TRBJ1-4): GAGVSQSPSNKVTEKGKDVELRCDPISGHTALYWYRQSLGQGLEFLIYFQGNSAPDKSGLPSDRFSAERTGGSVSTLTIQRTQQEDSAVYLCASRRVQAAVEKLFFGSGTQLSVL.

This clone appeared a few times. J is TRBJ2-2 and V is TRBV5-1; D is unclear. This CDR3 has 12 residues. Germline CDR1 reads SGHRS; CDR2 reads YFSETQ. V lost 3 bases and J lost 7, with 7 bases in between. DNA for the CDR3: TGCGCCAGCAGCTCTTTTAGCGGGGAGCTGTTTTTT. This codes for CASSSFSGELFF.

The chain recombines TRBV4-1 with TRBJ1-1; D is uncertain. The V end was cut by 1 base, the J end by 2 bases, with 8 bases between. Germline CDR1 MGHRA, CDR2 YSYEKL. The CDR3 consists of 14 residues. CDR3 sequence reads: CASSQGPTNTEAFF. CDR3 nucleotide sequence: TGCGCCAGCAGCCAAGGACCGACAAACACTGAAGCTTTCTTT.

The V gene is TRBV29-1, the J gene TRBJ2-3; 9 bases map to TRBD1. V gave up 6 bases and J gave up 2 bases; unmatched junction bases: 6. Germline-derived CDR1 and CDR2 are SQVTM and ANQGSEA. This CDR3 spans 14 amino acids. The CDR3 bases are TGCAGCGTCCGCGGGACAGGGTTCACAGATACGCAGTATTTT. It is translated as CSVRGTGFTDTQYF.

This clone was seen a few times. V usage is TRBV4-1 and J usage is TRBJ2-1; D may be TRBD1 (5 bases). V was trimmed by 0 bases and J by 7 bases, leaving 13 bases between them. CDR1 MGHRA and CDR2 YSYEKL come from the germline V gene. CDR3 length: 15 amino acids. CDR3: CASSQDGLGDNEQFF. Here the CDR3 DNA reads TGCGCCAGCAGCCAAGATGGATTAGGGGATAATGAGCAGTTCTTC.

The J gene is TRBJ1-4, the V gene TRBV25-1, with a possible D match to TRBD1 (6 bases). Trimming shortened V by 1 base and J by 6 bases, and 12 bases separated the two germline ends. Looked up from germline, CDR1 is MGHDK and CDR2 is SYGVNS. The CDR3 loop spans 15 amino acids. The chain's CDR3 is CASSEFRGGDEKLFF. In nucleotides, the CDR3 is TGTGCCAGCAGTGAATTCAGGGGAGGGGATGAAAAACTGTTTTTT.